Shown below are 21 T cell receptor beta chains from a single sample sequenced in a study of OX40 agonist ivuxolimab in advanced cancers. Library method: the immunoSEQ multiplex PCR assay. The immuneACCESS repertoire file appears here via TCRdb, limited to in-frame rearrangements. These files lack a portion of the clones; in checked studies, under half of the deficit traces to unresolved V genes, and the cause of the others is not known. The sample table contains approximately 49,000 clones; only one count was recorded for roughly four fifths of them. The ten top clones hold more than 1.5% of the sample. The material was CD4+ or CD8+ T cells sorted from blood, obtained in a trial of the OX40 agonist ivuxolimab. The receptors were sampled from an adult with an advanced solid tumor such as melanoma, head and neck, liver or kidney cancer.

The V and J genes are TRBV11-3 and TRBJ2-2; 8 bases are a match to TRBD2. Trimming took 5 bases from V and 6 from J; bases not matched to a gene: 11. Germline loops: CDR1 SGHNT, CDR2 YENEEA. The CDR3 has 16 amino acids. The CDR3 is CASSPSGTRVAGELFF. CDR3 sequence (DNA): TGTGCCAGCAGCCCCAGCGGGACTAGAGTCGCCGGGGAGCTGTTTTTT.

A word on this clone: A junction boundary mismatches the germline segment, possibly from a read error. This chain connects TRBV7-8 to TRBJ2-7; tentatively, D is TRBD1 (5 bases). The CDR3 spans 13 residues. CDR1 is SGHVS and CDR2 is FQNEAQ in the germline V gene. The CDR3 nucleotides read TGTGTCAGCAGCCGGACAAGCATCTACGAGCAGTACTTC. The encoded protein is CVSSRTSIYEQYF. The whole variable domain, remainder taken from reference TRBV7-8 and TRBJ2-7, is GAGVSQSPRYKVAKRGQDVALRCDPISGHVSLFWYQQALGQGPEFLTYFQNEAQLDKSGLPSDRFFAERPEGSVSTLKIQRTQQEDSAVYLCVSSRTSIYEQYFGPGTRLTVT.

This clone showed up just once. V usage is TRBV7-9 and J usage is TRBJ2-5, with a tentative D call TRBD1 (6 bases). V lost 1 base and J 4 bases, leaving 10 bases between the germline ends. This CDR3 spans 14 amino acids. Germline V CDR1 and CDR2: SEHNR, FQNEAQ (reference sequence). The CDR3 DNA is TGTGCCAGCAGCTTAGTGATAGGGGGAGAGACCCAGTACTTC. Translating gives CASSLVIGGETQYF.

V gene TRBV6-1 combines with J gene TRBJ2-5; 7 bases line up with TRBD2. This CDR3 has 14 residues. Per germline, CDR1 MNHNS and CDR2 SASEGT. The V gene end was trimmed by 4 bases and the J gene end by 4 bases; junction bases not matched to a gene: 6. CDR3 nucleotide sequence: TGTGCCAGCAGTGCGCAAGCGGGATCAGAGACCCAGTACTTC. Residues: CASSAQAGSETQYF.

The genes are TRBV5-1 and TRBJ2-6, with TRBD1 matching over 7 bases. The V and J ends lost 4 bases and 0 bases, in that order; junction bases with no gene match: 7. The CDR3 contains 17 residues. Germline loops: CDR1 SGHRS, CDR2 YFSETQ. This CDR3 is CASSLDAGGSGANVLTF. The CDR3 bases are TGCGCCAGCAGCCTGGACGCAGGGGGCTCTGGGGCCAACGTCCTGACTTTC.

The chain uses TRBV5-5 and TRBJ2-3; 7 nucleotides line up with TRBD2. Trimming cost V 6 bases and J 0 bases; bases outside gene matches: 7. The CDR3 is made up of 15 amino acids. Germline CDR1 SGHKS, CDR2 YYEKEE (reference sequence). The CDR3 region has the DNA TGTGCCAGCATACGGGGGGATGAGAGCACAGATACGCAGTATTTT. Encoded protein: CASIRGDESTDTQYF.

The genes are TRBV27 and TRBJ2-7; D is possibly TRBD2 (6 bases). The germline gives CDR1 MNHEY, CDR2 SMNVEV (reference sequence). The CDR3 runs to 14 residues. V was shortened by 3 bases and J by 5 bases, with 14 bases between the two germline ends. The CDR3 region has the DNA TGTGCCAGCAGTTTTAGTGCGGGGTCCCACGAGCAGTACTTC. Amino acids: CASSFSAGSHEQYF.

V gene TRBV10-3 combines with J gene TRBJ2-1, with D maybe TRBD2 (6 bases). In germline, CDR1 is ENHRY, CDR2 SYGVKD. The CDR3 loop spans 16 amino acids. The V end lost 4 bases, the J end lost 0 bases, and 13 bases lay between the germline ends. DNA of the CDR3: TGTGCCATCAGTGTCCGGGACTCAAGCTCCTACAATGAGCAGTTCTTC. Translating it yields CAISVRDSSSYNEQFF.

The sample holds one count of this clone. The chain combines TRBV28 with TRBJ2-1; a weak D match, TRBD1 (6 bases). Germline values: CDR1 MDHEN, CDR2 SYDVKM. The CDR3 is 14 amino acids. V was trimmed by 5 bases and J by 6 bases, leaving 14 bases between them. The chain's CDR3 is CASSRTVGVNEQFF. For the CDR3, the DNA is TGTGCCAGCAGTCGGACAGTGGGGGTCAATGAGCAGTTCTTC.

V and J are TRBV11-3 and TRBJ2-7; possibly TRBD1 for D (6 bases). The germline gives CDR1 SGHNT, CDR2 YENEEA. The CDR3 runs to 15 residues. V lost 1 base to trimming and J lost 5 bases, with 15 bases between them. CDR3: CASSLGPGEIDEQYF. The CDR3 nucleotides read TGTGCCAGCAGCTTAGGGCCAGGGGAGATCGACGAGCAGTACTTC.

The chain employs TRBV6-6 and TRBJ1-2; possibly TRBD1 for D (5 bases). There are 15 residues in the CDR3. The V end was cut by 7 bases, the J end by 5 bases, with 20 bases between. Germline CDR1 is MNHNY and CDR2 is SVGAGI (reference sequence). CDR3 nucleotides: TGTGCCAGCACCAAGAGGTCAGGGAACCAATATGGCTACACCTTC. Translated, it gives CASTKRSGNQYGYTF.

In the case of this clone: At one end, the junction sequence differs from germline, possibly due to a read error. This chain connects TRBV2 to TRBJ1-3, with D tentatively TRBD1 (6 bases). CDR1 and CDR2 from the germline V gene are SNHLY and FYNNEI. CDR3 length: 13 amino acids. CDR3 coding DNA: TGTACCAGCAGGACAGACTCTGGAAACACCATATATTTT. Its translation is CTSRTDSGNTIYF.

V and J are TRBV6-5 and TRBJ2-7; TRBD2 agrees at 9 bases. Germline loops: CDR1 MNHEY, CDR2 SVGAGI. J gave up 5 bases and V 6 bases, and 8 bases lay outside the gene matches. The CDR3 has 14 amino acids. CDR3 sequence: CASSYNIAGDEQYF. For the CDR3, the DNA is TGTGCCAGCAGCTATAATATAGCGGGAGACGAGCAGTACTTC.

The sample holds one count of this clone. CDR3 DNA: TGTGCCAGCAGCTTAGCGGGAGAACCTGAAGAGACCCAGTACTTC. The encoded protein is CASSLAGEPEETQYF. The chain carries TRBV7-8 and TRBJ2-5; D is perhaps TRBD2 (5 bases). Trimming cost V 0 bases and J 3 bases, with 11 bases left between them. Germline lookup yields CDR1 SGHVS and CDR2 FQNEAQ. This CDR3 has 15 residues. Variable domain in full (rest from reference TRBV7-8 and TRBJ2-5): GAGVSQSPRYKVAKRGQDVALRCDPISGHVSLFWYQQALGQGPEFLTYFQNEAQLDKSGLPSDRFFAERPEGSVSTLKIQRTQQEDSAVYLCASSLAGEPEETQYFGPGTRLLVL.

The CDR3 DNA reads TGTGCCAGTAGAAGCCGACTAGCGAAGAACACCGGGGAGCTGTTTTTT. This encodes CASRSRLAKNTGELFF. The rearrangement links TRBV19 to TRBJ2-2; 8 positions match TRBD2. The trim removed 6 bases at V and 1 base at J, leaving 7 bases unmatched. Looked up from germline, CDR1 is LNHDA and CDR2 is SQIVND (reference sequence). This CDR3 has 16 amino acids. Based on the CDR3 plus reference TRBV19 and TRBJ2-2, the full variable domain is DGGITQSPKYLFRKEGQNVTLSCEQNLNHDAMYWYRQDPGQGLRLIYYSQIVNDFQKGDIAEGYSVSREKKESFPLTVTSAQKNPTAFYLCASRSRLAKNTGELFFGEGSRLTVL.

The genes are TRBV27 and TRBJ2-5, with 8 bases fitting TRBD1. The closer fit of TRBJ2-7 to the DNA end suggests the J call may be wrong. The CDR3 contains 13 residues. Germline CDR1 MNHEY, CDR2 SMNVEV (reference sequence). CDR3 loop: CASKGTGRYEQYF. CDR3 sequence (DNA): TGTGCCAGCAAGGGGACAGGCAGATACGAGCAGTACTTC.

The V and J genes are TRBV4-3 and TRBJ2-1; 10 bases are a match to TRBD2. The germline gives CDR1 LGHNA, CDR2 YSLEER. The CDR3 runs 17 residues. Losses at the gene ends were 0 bases for V and 4 bases for J; bases not matched to a gene: 6. CDR3 in DNA: TGCGCCAGCAGCCAAGAGACCGGGACTAGCGATTACAATGAGCAGTTCTTC. Its protein is CASSQETGTSDYNEQFF.

This clone is termed medium-sized. The rearrangement joins TRBV11-2 to TRBJ1-2; D not resolved. Germline loops: CDR1 SGHAT, CDR2 FQNNGV. Trimming stripped 6 bases from V and 3 bases from J, with 11 bases between. The CDR3 consists of 13 residues. The chain's CDR3 is CASSLTMDYGYTF. For the CDR3, the DNA is TGTGCCAGCAGTCTTACGATGGACTATGGCTACACCTTC. The full variable domain, rest sourced from reference TRBV11-2 and TRBJ1-2, is EAGVAQSPRYKIIEKRQSVAFWCNPISGHATLYWYQQILGQGPKLLIQFQNNGVVDDSQLPKDRFSAERLKGVDSTLKIQPAKLEDSAVYLCASSLTMDYGYTFGSGTRLTVV.

The chain is built from TRBV14 and TRBJ2-2; D is undetermined. The ends were cut back, 1 base at V and 5 bases at J, with 14 bases in the middle. Germline V gene data show CDR1 as SGHDN and CDR2 as FVKESK. The CDR3 sequence is 16 residues long. The CDR3 DNA is TGTGCCAGCAGCCAAGTTTCAGGCCTTAAAACCGGGGAGCTGTTTTTT. This codes for CASSQVSGLKTGELFF.

The chain joins TRBV2 to TRBJ2-2; either TRBD1 or TRBD2 may supply D (5 bases each). Germline V CDR1 and CDR2: SNHLY, FYNNEI. The ends were cut back, 4 bases at V and 6 bases at J, with 15 bases in the middle. The CDR3 runs 15 residues. The CDR3 bases are TGTGCCAGCAGTGGCCGGGGCGGTCGGTCCGGGGAGCTGTTTTTT. Protein sequence: CASSGRGGRSGELFF.

The chain carries TRBV9 and TRBJ2-3; D is possibly TRBD2 (5 bases). V lost 4 bases, J lost 8 bases, and 14 bases lay in between. CDR3 length equals 13 residues. From germline, CDR1 is SGDLS and CDR2 YYNGEE. The CDR3 spells CASSTGVVGTQYF. In DNA, the CDR3 is TGTGCCAGCAGCACCGGGGTTGTGGGTACGCAGTATTTT.